These 26 T cell receptor beta chains share one sample of origin, sequenced in a study of cytomegalovirus exposure and HLA in healthy donors. Both 60 Vbeta primers and 13 Jbeta primers went into the PCR. Using immunoSEQ multiplex PCR, the repertoire was profiled, and TCRdb retains in-frame clones only, with some absent. The sample carries 95,000 to 100,000 clones, over 65% recorded once. Sample: PBMCs. These receptors were taken from a male donor in good health and CMV-seronegative.

The gene calls are TRBV4-3 and TRBJ2-1, with D possibly being TRBD1 (5 bases). This CDR3 region has 13 residues. Germline lookup yields CDR1 LGHNA and CDR2 YSLEER. V lost 2 bases and J 10 bases, leaving 12 bases between the germline ends. The CDR3: CASSQQTGLEQFF. The CDR3 DNA reads TGCGCCAGCAGCCAACAAACAGGTCTCGAGCAGTTCTTC.

The chain employs TRBV7-2 and TRBJ1-5; no clear D gene. Trimming left V 0 bases short and J 4 bases short, with 13 bases between. CDR3 length: 16 residues. Germline V lookup: CDR1 SGHTA, CDR2 FQGNSA. Here the CDR3 DNA reads TGTGCCAGCAGCTTAGCGCTAACGAATCCAAATCAGCCCCAGCATTTT. Amino acids: CASSLALTNPNQPQHF.

V gene TRBV10-1 combines with J gene TRBJ2-2, with 7 bases matching TRBD2. Germline trimming cut 3 bases from V and 7 bases from J; bases unmatched to any gene: 11. Germline V lookup: CDR1 WNHNN, CDR2 SYGVQD (reference sequence). The length of the CDR3 is 16 residues. This CDR3 is CASSDGAGMFNGELFF. The CDR3 nucleotides read TGCGCCAGCAGTGATGGAGCGGGAATGTTTAACGGGGAGCTGTTTTTT.

The chain recombines TRBV7-9 with TRBJ2-7; TRBD2 aligns across 10 bases. V was pared by 4 bases and J by 7 bases, with 10 bases of the junction left unmatched. CDR3 length equals 15 residues. CDR1 SEHNR and CDR2 FQNEAQ come from the germline V gene (reference sequence). The CDR3 DNA follows: TGTGCCAGCAGCTCCGGGACTAGCGCCCCTGGGGAGCAGTACTTC. This codes for CASSSGTSAPGEQYF.

The chain has TRBV7-8 and TRBJ1-4, with TRBD1 as a possible D gene (6 bases). V was trimmed by 7 bases and J by 10 bases, leaving 19 bases between them. CDR1 is SGHVS and CDR2 is FQNEAQ in the germline V gene. The length of the CDR3 is 14 residues. CDR3 nucleotides: TGTGCCAGCACCCCTGTGGGGGGGCAGGGAAAACTGTTTTTT. Protein sequence: CASTPVGGQGKLFF.

The genes are TRBV5-4 and TRBJ2-1; TRBD2 is a possible D gene (6 bases). V lost 0 bases and J 15 bases, leaving 16 bases between the germline ends. Per the germline V gene, CDR1 is SGHNT and CDR2 is YYREEE (reference sequence). This CDR3 is 13 amino acids long. CDR3 in DNA: TGTGCCAGCAGCTTGGTTGGTAGCGGAGTGGTGTTCTTC. Its translation: CASSLVGSGVVFF.

V and J are TRBV28 and TRBJ2-6; D ambiguous. In germline, CDR1 is MDHEN, CDR2 SYDVKM. CDR3 length: 15 residues. V was clipped by 5 bases and J by 1 base, with 9 bases between them. The chain's CDR3 is CASSPRLSGANVLTF. The CDR3 DNA reads as TGTGCCAGCAGTCCTAGACTGTCTGGGGCCAACGTCCTGACTTTC.

The chain has TRBV5-6 and TRBJ2-1; 13 bases align to TRBD2. The CDR3 spans 15 residues. J was trimmed by 9 bases and V by 4 bases; bases with no gene match: 7. Germline V gene lookup returns CDR1 SGHDT and CDR2 YYEEEE. The CDR3 nucleotides are TGTGCCAGCAGCGTGATGACTAGCGGGAGGTTTGAGCAGTTCTTC. Protein product: CASSVMTSGRFEQFF.

This chain uses TRBV28 with TRBJ1-2; the D is unclear. Germline V gene data show CDR1 as MDHEN and CDR2 as SYDVKM. The CDR3 has 11 residues. With 2 bases removed from V and 8 bases from J, the gap between germline ends came to 6 bases. The CDR3 sequence is CASSLMGGYTF. The CDR3 nucleotides read TGTGCCAGCAGTTTAATGGGCGGCTACACCTTC.

In its sample, this clone was seen a few times. The V gene is TRBV4-3, the J gene TRBJ2-7, with a weak D call TRBD2 (6 bases). Between the trimmed V and J ends, which lost 0 bases and 6 bases, there was a span of 18 bases. Germline values: CDR1 LGHNA, CDR2 YSLEER. The CDR3 sequence is 16 residues long. CDR3 amino acids: CASSQDLGGDYGEQYF. CDR3 nucleotide sequence: TGCGCCAGCAGCCAAGATCTAGGAGGGGATTATGGCGAGCAGTACTTC.

This clone was seen a handful of times. The chain links TRBV29-1 to TRBJ2-2; TRBD2 agrees at 15 bases. Losses at the gene ends were 7 bases for V and 1 base for J; bases not matched to a gene: 1. This CDR3 is 15 amino acids long. CDR1 is SQVTM, CDR2 ANQGSEA, per germline. The CDR3 nucleotides are TGCAGCGCGGGACTAGCGGGAGGGAACACCGGGGAGCTGTTTTTT. Its translation is CSAGLAGGNTGELFF.

This rearrangement joins TRBV29-1 to TRBJ2-1; TRBD2 matches at 7 bases. The CDR3 is 16 amino acids. CDR1 is SQVTM, CDR2 ANQGSEA, per germline. The ends lost 4 bases at V and 8 bases at J; junction bases unmatched: 17. The DNA for the CDR3 is TGCAGCGTTGCCTCGAGTAGCGGGTGGGGTTGGGATGAGCAGTTCTTC. Its protein product is CSVASSSGWGWDEQFF.

The chain links TRBV28 to TRBJ1-4; D gene unclear. Germline assignment: CDR1 MDHEN and CDR2 SYDVKM. Deletions cut 5 bases from V and 5 bases from J, with 3 bases between. The CDR3 is 11 amino acids. Written as DNA, the CDR3 is TGTGCCAGCAGTCGGAATGAAAAACTGTTTTTT. Its protein product is CASSRNEKLFF.

The sample holds a few counts of this clone. The chain has TRBV4-1 and TRBJ1-5; 8 bases match TRBD1. Germline V gene data show CDR1 as MGHRA and CDR2 as YSYEKL. The CDR3 has 15 amino acids. Trimming cost V 0 bases and J 7 bases; bases outside gene matches: 5. The CDR3 nucleotides are TGCGCCAGCAGCCAAGAAGACAGGGGATCACAGCCCCAGCATTTT. It is translated as CASSQEDRGSQPQHF.

The chain carries TRBV29-1 and TRBJ1-2; D is unresolved. V shed 3 bases and J shed 2 bases, with 10 bases lying between them. The CDR3 covers 13 residues. Germline-derived CDR1 and CDR2 are SQVTM and ANQGSEA. The CDR3: CSVEGRSNYGYTF. The CDR3 bases are TGCAGCGTTGAGGGCCGGTCGAACTATGGCTACACCTTC.

This sequence joins TRBV28 and TRBJ2-1; 7 nucleotides align to TRBD2. V trimming: 5 bases; J trimming: 0 bases; junction bases outside the gene matches: 1. Germline CDR1 MDHEN, CDR2 SYDVKM. This CDR3 has 14 residues. CDR3 sequence reads: CASSRLASYNEQFF. The CDR3 DNA reads TGTGCCAGCAGTCGACTAGCCTCCTACAATGAGCAGTTCTTC.

The chain employs TRBV5-1 and TRBJ2-5; possible D gene TRBD1, 5 bases. CDR1 is SGHRS and CDR2 is YFSETQ in the germline V gene. The length of the CDR3 is 14 residues. V was cut by 1 base and J by 3 bases, with 10 bases left in between. The CDR3 loop is CASSLQGDKETQYF. The CDR3 bases are TGCGCCAGCAGCTTGCAAGGGGATAAAGAGACCCAGTACTTC.

The chain uses TRBV29-1 and TRBJ1-1; D is unresolved. Trimming pared 1 base from V and 11 bases from J, leaving 11 bases between. CDR1 SQVTM and CDR2 ANQGSEA come from the germline V gene. CDR3 length equals 11 residues. CDR3: CSVEVGDGAFF. CDR3 coding DNA: TGCAGCGTTGAAGTCGGGGATGGGGCTTTCTTT. Full variable domain (remainder filled in from reference TRBV29-1 and TRBJ1-1): SAVISQKPSRDICQRGTSLTIQCQVDSQVTMMFWYRQQPGQSLTLIATANQGSEATYESGFVIDKFPISRPNLTFSTLTVSNMSPEDSSIYLCSVEVGDGAFFGQGTRLTVV.

The gene calls are TRBV7-9 and TRBJ1-2; TRBD1 matches 9 bases. This CDR3 contains 17 residues. V was clipped by 4 bases and J by 0 bases; unmatched bases: 9. Germline CDR1 is SEHNR and CDR2 is FQNEAQ (reference sequence). The CDR3 protein is CASSSPGTGSANYGYTF. DNA for the CDR3: TGTGCCAGCAGCTCCCCCGGGACAGGGAGCGCTAACTATGGCTACACCTTC.

This chain connects TRBV4-1 to TRBJ2-7; 12 nucleotides align to TRBD1. The CDR3 covers 17 residues. Germline CDR1 is MGHRA and CDR2 is YSYEKL. The trim removed 0 bases at V and 5 bases at J, leaving 8 bases unmatched. The CDR3 bases are TGCGCCAGCAGCCAAGACGATTCCGGGACAGGGGGCGACGAGCAGTACTTC. It is translated as CASSQDDSGTGGDEQYF.

The table lists this clone with a few counts. V usage is TRBV25-1 and J usage is TRBJ2-7; D is possibly TRBD1 (5 bases). CDR3 length: 17 residues. Germline assignment: CDR1 MGHDK and CDR2 SYGVNS. The ends were cut back, 2 bases at V and 3 bases at J, with 20 bases in the middle. Written as DNA, the CDR3 is TGTGCCAGCAGTGAAGCAGGGTCGAAACCTCCTTTCTACGAGCAGTACTTC. Translated, it gives CASSEAGSKPPFYEQYF.

In this sample, this clone turned up once. The J gene is TRBJ2-7, the V gene TRBV6-1; 9 nucleotides line up with TRBD1. V lost 10 bases and J lost 4; bases outside the gene matches: 14. The germline CDR1 and CDR2 sequences are MNHNS and SASEGT. The CDR3 has 15 amino acids. The CDR3: CATEMLGQGGYEQYF. The CDR3 DNA reads TGTGCCACCGAGATGTTGGGACAGGGTGGGTACGAGCAGTACTTC.

This clone was counted a few times. The chain links TRBV7-9 to TRBJ2-7, with D maybe TRBD2 (6 bases). The CDR3 totals 14 residues. The V end lost 5 bases, the J end lost 2 bases, and 13 bases lay between the germline ends. Germline V gives CDR1 SEHNR, CDR2 FQNEAQ (reference sequence). CDR3 nucleotide sequence: TGTGCCAGCAGCGACCGGGACTTCACCTACGAGCAGTACTTC. This translates into CASSDRDFTYEQYF.

The V call is TRBV6-5, the J call TRBJ2-1; 11 nucleotides agree with TRBD2. The germline CDR1 and CDR2 sequences are MNHEY and SVGAGI. This CDR3 contains 16 residues. The V gene end was trimmed by 3 bases and the J gene end by 6 bases; junction bases not matched to a gene: 7. DNA for the CDR3: TGTGCCAGCAGTTATAGGCCGGGACTAGCGGCCAATGAGCAGTTCTTC. Its translation: CASSYRPGLAANEQFF.

The chain employs TRBV5-1 and TRBJ2-7; D may be TRBD2 (7 bases). V was shortened by 4 bases and J by 5 bases, with 19 bases between the two germline ends. The CDR3 loop spans 15 amino acids. CDR1 SGHRS and CDR2 YFSETQ come from the germline V gene. CDR3 residues: CASSLGGARGDEQYF. In nucleotides, the CDR3 is TGCGCCAGCAGCCTTGGGGGGGCAAGGGGGGACGAGCAGTACTTC.

The chain combines TRBV29-1 with TRBJ2-2; a weak D match, TRBD2 (7 bases). The V gene's germline CDR1 is SQVTM and CDR2 ANQGSEA. Trimming took 7 bases from V and 3 from J, leaving 18 bases between them. The CDR3 loop spans 15 amino acids. The CDR3 sequence is CSGRAGADDTGELFF. The CDR3 DNA sequence: TGCAGCGGGCGGGCGGGGGCCGACGACACCGGGGAGCTGTTTTTT.